What follows is one T cell receptor beta chain and its context. The antigen remains undetermined. The sample belongs to a study of OX40 agonist ivuxolimab in advanced cancers. Study-wide points: The antigen specificity of the peripheral T cells (those that were expanded) was not determined.

Assay: immunoSEQ multiplex PCR; the TCRdb copy retains only in-frame clones and omits some. The sample includes about 70,000 clones, roughly 86% of them seen just once. This receptor was obtained from an adult with an advanced solid tumor such as melanoma, head and neck, liver or kidney cancer. The input for sequencing was CD4+ or CD8+ T cells sorted from blood, taken in a trial of the OX40 agonist ivuxolimab.

The CDR3 sequence is CASSLRTSGGRSKNIQYF. In DNA, the CDR3 is TGTGCCAGCAGCTTAAGGACTAGCGGGGGAAGGTCCAAAAACATTCAGTACTTC. The rearrangement uses TRBV11-1 and TRBJ2-4; 13 positions agree with TRBD2. The CDR3 is 18 residues long. The germline CDR1 and CDR2 sequences are SGHAT and FQDESV (reference sequence). Trimming at V came to 2 bases and at J to 2 bases, leaving 6 bases not matched to a gene.